The clone carrying this T cell receptor (beta chain) was picked up one time. What it binds is not known. Primers for the PCR totalled 60 Vbeta and 13 Jbeta. Original processing methods: A later analysis tallied 75 million to 80 million unique TCR beta chains, around 9.9 million of them shared. Data came from immunoSEQ multiplex PCR; TCRdb stores just in-frame clones and leaves some out. The V and J calls and clone size are taken from that table; D and trimming were inferred from the DNA. The data show 160,000 or so clones, around 80% seen once. The CDR3 spans 15 residues. The germline V gene has CDR1 LNHDA and CDR2 SQIVND (reference sequence). V was cut by 1 base and J by 7 bases, with 16 bases left in between. This entry belongs to a study of cytomegalovirus exposure and HLA in healthy donors. Turning to the study itself: Genetic ancestry analysis placed around four fifths of the 400 or so donors that were genotyped in the Caucasian-associated cluster. Whole-study results and caveats: Follow-up analysis found HLA locus-dependent TCR association rates, highest for DRB1 and lowest for HLA-C. Many donors carried some public TCRs, although rarity characterized most TCR sequences.

The specimen was PBMCs. This chain links TRBV19 with TRBJ1-2, with a possible D match to TRBD1 (6 bases). The source of this sequence is a male donor in good health and CMV-seropositive. The DNA of the CDR3 is TGTGCCAGTAGTATAGTGGGGGGGGCTAGTGCTGGCTACACCTTC. Amino acids: CASSIVGGASAGYTF.